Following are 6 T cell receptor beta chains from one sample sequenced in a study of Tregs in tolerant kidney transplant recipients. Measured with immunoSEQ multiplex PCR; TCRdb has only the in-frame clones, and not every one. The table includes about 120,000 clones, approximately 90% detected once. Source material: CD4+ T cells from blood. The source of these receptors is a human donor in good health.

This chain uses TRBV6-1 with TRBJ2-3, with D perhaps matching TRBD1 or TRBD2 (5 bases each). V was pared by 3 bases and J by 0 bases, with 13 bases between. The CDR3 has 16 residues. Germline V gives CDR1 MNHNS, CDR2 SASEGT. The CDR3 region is CASSDFRGVSTDTQYF. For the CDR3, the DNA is TGTGCCAGCAGTGACTTCCGAGGGGTTAGCACAGATACGCAGTATTTT.

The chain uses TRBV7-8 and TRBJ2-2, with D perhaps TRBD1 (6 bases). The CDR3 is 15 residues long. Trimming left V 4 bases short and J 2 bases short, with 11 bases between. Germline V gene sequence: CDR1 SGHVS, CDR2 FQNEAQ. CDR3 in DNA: TGTGCCAGCAGCTCGACAGGTTTTAACACCGGGGAGCTGTTTTTT. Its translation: CASSSTGFNTGELFF.

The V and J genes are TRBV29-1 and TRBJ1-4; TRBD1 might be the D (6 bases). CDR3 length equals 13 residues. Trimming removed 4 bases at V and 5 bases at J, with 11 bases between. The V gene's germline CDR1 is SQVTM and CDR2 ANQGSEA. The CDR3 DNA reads TGCAGCGTTGCGGACAGAAACAATGAAAAACTGTTTTTT. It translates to CSVADRNNEKLFF.

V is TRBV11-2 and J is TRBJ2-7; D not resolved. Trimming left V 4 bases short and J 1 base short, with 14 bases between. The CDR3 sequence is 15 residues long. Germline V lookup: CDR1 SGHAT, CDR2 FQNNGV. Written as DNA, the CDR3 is TGTGCCAGCAGCTGGTCGGGTGTTAGATCCTACGAGCAGTACTTC. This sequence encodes CASSWSGVRSYEQYF.

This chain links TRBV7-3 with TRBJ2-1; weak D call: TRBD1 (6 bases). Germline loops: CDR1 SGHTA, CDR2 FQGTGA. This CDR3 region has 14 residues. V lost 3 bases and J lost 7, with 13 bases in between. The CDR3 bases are TGTGCCAGCAGCTTTACCCGGGACACAAATGAGCAGTTCTTC. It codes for CASSFTRDTNEQFF.

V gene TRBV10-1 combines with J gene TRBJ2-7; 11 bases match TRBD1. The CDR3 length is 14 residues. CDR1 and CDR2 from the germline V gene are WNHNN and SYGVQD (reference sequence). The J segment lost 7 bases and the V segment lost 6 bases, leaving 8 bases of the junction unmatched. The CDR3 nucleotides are TGCGCCAGCAGCTCCGGACAGGGGGCAAGGGAGCAGTACTTC. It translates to CASSSGQGAREQYF.